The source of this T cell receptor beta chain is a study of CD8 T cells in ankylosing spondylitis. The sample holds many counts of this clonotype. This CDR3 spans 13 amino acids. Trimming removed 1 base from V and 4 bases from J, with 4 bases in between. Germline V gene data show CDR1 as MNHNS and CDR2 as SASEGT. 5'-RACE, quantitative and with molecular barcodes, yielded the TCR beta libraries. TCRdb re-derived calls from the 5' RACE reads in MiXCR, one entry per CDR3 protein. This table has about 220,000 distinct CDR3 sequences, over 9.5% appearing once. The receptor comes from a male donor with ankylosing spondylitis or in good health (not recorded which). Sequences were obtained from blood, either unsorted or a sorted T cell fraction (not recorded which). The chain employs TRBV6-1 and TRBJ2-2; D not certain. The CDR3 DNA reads TGTGCCAGCAGTGAAGTTCGCACCGGGGAGCTGTTTTTT. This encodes CASSEVRTGELFF.